This T cell receptor beta chain was retrieved from a study of blood T cell repertoires in COVID-19. Study details: Acute and convalescent COVID-19 specimens originated in the United States, Italy and Spain.

Individuals drawn from about 26 US areas were roughly 18 to 100 years old. Germline V lookup: CDR1 SGHAT, CDR2 FQNNGV. CDR3 length: 15 residues. V was cut by 1 base and J by 3 bases, with 12 bases left in between. The assay was immunoSEQ multiplex PCR, and TCRdb's table has in-frame clones only and misses some. The sample shows approximately 250,000 clones, roughly 85% of them seen only once. The chain joins TRBV11-2 to TRBJ1-1; D is possibly TRBD1 (5 bases). The TCR comes from a woman between 45 and 65 years old with acute COVID-19. Source material: PBMCs or T cells enriched from blood (not recorded which). CDR3 protein: CASSLGQGGYTEAFF. As DNA, the CDR3 is TGTGCCAGCAGCTTAGGGCAGGGAGGCTACACTGAAGCTTTCTTT.